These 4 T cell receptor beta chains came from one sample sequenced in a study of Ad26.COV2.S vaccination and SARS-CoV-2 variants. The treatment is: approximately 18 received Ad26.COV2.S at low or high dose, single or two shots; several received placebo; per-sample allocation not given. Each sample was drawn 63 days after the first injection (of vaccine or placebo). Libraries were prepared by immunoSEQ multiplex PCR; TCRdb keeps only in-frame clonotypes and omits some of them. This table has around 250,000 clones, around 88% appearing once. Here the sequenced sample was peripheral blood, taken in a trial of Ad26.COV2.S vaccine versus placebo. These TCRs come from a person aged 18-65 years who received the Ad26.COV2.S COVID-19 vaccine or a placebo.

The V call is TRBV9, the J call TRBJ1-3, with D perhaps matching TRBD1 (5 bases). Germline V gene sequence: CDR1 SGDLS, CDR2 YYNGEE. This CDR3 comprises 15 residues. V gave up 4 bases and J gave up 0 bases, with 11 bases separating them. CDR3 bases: TGTGCCAGCAGCTTAACAGGACACTCTGGAAACACCATATATTTT. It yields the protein CASSLTGHSGNTIYF. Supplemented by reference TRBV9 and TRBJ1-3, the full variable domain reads DSGVTQTPKHLITATGQRVTLRCSPRSGDLSVYWYQQSLDQGLQFLIQYYNGEERAKGNILERFSAQQFPDLHSELNLSSLELGDSALYFCASSLTGHSGNTIYFGEGSWLTVV.

Here the CDR3 reads CASSQQGTDTQYF. In nucleotides, the CDR3 is TGCGCCAGCAGCCAGCAAGGGACAGATACGCAGTATTTT. The chain joins TRBV4-1 to TRBJ2-3, with no clear D. CDR3 length equals 13 residues. Germline V gene data show CDR1 as MGHRA and CDR2 as YSYEKL. The V end lost 3 bases, the J end lost 3 bases, and 7 bases lay between the germline ends.

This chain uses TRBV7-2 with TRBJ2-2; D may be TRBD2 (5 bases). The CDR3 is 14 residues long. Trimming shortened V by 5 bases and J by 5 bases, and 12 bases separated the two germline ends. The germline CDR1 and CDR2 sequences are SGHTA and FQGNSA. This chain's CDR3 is CASSLRGRTGELFF. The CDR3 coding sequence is TGTGCCAGCAGCCTTCGAGGGCGAACCGGGGAGCTGTTTTTT. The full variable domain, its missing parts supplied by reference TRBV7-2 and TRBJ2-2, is GAGVSQSPSNKVTEKGKDVELRCDPISGHTALYWYRQSLGQGLEFLIYFQGNSAPDKSGLPSDRFSAERTGGSVSTLTIQRTQQEDSAVYLCASSLRGRTGELFFGEGSRLTVL.

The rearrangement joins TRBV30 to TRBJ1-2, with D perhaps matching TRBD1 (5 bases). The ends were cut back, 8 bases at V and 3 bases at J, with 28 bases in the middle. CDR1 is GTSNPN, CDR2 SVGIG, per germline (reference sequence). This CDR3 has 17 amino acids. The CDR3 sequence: CAALDPPGRKTHYGYTF. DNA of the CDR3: TGTGCCGCATTGGACCCCCCGGGACGGAAGACTCACTATGGCTACACCTTC.